Listed here is a single T cell receptor (beta chain). The sample comes from a study of blood T cell repertoires in COVID-19. Using immunoSEQ multiplex PCR, the repertoire was profiled, and TCRdb retains in-frame clones only, with some absent. Among more than 200,000 clones, about nine tenths were seen once, and the ten largest hold over 1.5%. V lost 11 bases and J lost 4; bases outside the gene matches: 11. The CDR3 has 14 amino acids. CDR1 and CDR2 from the germline V gene are MDHEN and SYDVKM. The sequence was collected from a man aged 35-49 years who had recovered from COVID-19. The chain recombines TRBV28 with TRBJ1-2; the match to TRBD1 covers 9 bases. Sequencing was done on a sample of PBMCs or T cells enriched from blood (not recorded which). The CDR3 DNA follows: TGTGCCGCCTACCCCACAGGGGGCATCTATGGCTACACCTTC. Protein sequence: CAAYPTGGIYGYTF.